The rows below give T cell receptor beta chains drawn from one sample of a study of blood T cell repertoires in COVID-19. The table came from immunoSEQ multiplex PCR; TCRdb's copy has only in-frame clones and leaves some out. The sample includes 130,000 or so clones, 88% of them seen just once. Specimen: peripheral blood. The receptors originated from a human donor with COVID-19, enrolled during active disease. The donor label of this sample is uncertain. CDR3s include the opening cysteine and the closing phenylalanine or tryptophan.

CAWSVQRGKPQHF	TRBJ1-5	TRBV30
CASSYDRGAEAFF	TRBJ1-1	TRBV6-5
CASSYSVDRGNTIYF	TRBJ1-3	TRBV6-6
CASTPGGSAKNIQYF	TRBJ2-4	TRBV11-2
CASSEEIGTGDAYEQYF	TRBJ2-7	TRBV6-1
CASSFVRLTGTNEKLFF	TRBJ1-4	TRBV5-1
CASRIGQSYGYTF	TRBJ1-2	TRBV19
CASSLVFSGYNEQFF	TRBJ2-1	TRBV5-4
CASSWYGTSGGEEQYF	TRBJ2-7	TRBV11-2
CASSLRGTFSNQPQHF	TRBJ1-5	TRBV19
CASSTHGGQGEKLFF	TRBJ1-4	TRBV19
CASSVQGGSFF	TRBJ1-1	TRBV7-9
CASSKLTGGRGQPQHF	TRBJ1-5	TRBV2
CASSPGTSGRGYNEQFF	TRBJ2-1	TRBV18
CASGGGTREQYF	TRBJ2-7	TRBV6-5
CATSPQEGSAFF	TRBJ1-1	TRBV6-6
CASSLVGRPPSQYF	TRBJ2-3	TRBV5-1
CSGKPGQTYNEQFF	TRBJ2-1	TRBV29-1
CASSGRGTGELFF	TRBJ2-2	TRBV3-1/TRBV3-2
CASSLQGRNTEAFF	TRBJ1-1	TRBV19
CAWHPRDTRGYSPLHF	TRBJ1-6	TRBV30
CASSPGGAGANVLTF	TRBJ2-6	TRBV11-3
CAIRDRGETQYF	TRBJ2-5	TRBV10-3
CASSVTSGAEQYF	TRBJ2-7	TRBV10-1
CSASRRGWNTIYF	TRBJ1-3	TRBV20-1
CASSARDRNTEAFF	TRBJ1-1	TRBV3-1/TRBV3-2
CASRPRDATNEKLFF	TRBJ1-4	TRBV25-1
CASTVGRGGESNQPQHF	TRBJ1-5	TRBV19
CASSLGYLTYEQYF	TRBJ2-7	TRBV5-1
CASKTDLGSNQPQHF	TRBJ1-5	TRBV6-5
CASRPFGVSGANVLTF	TRBJ2-6	TRBV19
CASSQGTSGGNIQYF	TRBJ2-4	TRBV4-1
CASSLGGANNSPLHF	TRBJ1-6	TRBV5-5
CASRVRDRGWETQYF	TRBJ2-5	TRBV5-1
CASSWDRANEQYF	TRBJ2-7	TRBV7-9
CATSDSSPGDRSYEQYF	TRBJ2-7	TRBV24-1
CASRLLQGAPGYGYTF	TRBJ1-2	TRBV6-6
CASSFGQGAFGYTF	TRBJ1-2	TRBV7-2
CARKNRGTNSPLHF	TRBJ1-6	TRBV10-2
CASSRDREGSPLHF	TRBJ1-6	TRBV7-3
CASSPDRGRMEPQHF	TRBJ1-5	TRBV6-5
CASRRGGNEKLFF	TRBJ1-4	TRBV25-1
CASSTYTRRTTNEQYF	TRBJ2-7	TRBV4-1
CASSQGYPPLQETQYF	TRBJ2-5	TRBV4-1
CASSGGAGDQETQYF	TRBJ2-5	TRBV5-5
CASSFGQVGNEKLFF	TRBJ1-4	TRBV7-9
CAWSVPRLSGANVLTF	TRBJ2-6	TRBV30
CASSLGQGAFDSEKLFF	TRBJ1-4	TRBV5-1
CASSQVGTGQLF	TRBJ1-2	TRBV3-1/TRBV3-2